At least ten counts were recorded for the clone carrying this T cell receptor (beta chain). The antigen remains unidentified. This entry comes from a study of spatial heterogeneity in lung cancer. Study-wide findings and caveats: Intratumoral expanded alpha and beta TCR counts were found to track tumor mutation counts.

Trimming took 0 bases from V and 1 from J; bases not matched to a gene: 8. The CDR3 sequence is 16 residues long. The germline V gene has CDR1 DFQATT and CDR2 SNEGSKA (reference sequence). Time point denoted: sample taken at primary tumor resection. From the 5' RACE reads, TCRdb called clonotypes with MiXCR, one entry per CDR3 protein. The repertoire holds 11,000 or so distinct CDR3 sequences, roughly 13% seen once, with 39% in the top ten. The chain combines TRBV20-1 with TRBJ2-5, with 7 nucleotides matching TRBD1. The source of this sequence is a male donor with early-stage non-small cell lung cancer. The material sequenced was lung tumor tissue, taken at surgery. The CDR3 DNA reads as TGCAGTGCTAGAGATGGCAGGACAGGAATCCAAGAGACCCAGTACTTC. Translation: CSARDGRTGIQETQYF.